What follows describes a single TCR beta chain. This entry is derived from a study of brain T cells in children with intractable seizures. Sequencing was limited to surgery cases with top T cell transcript signatures in brain tissue. Trimming took 4 bases from V and 2 from J, leaving 14 bases between them. Germline CDR1 reads KGHSH; CDR2 reads LQKENI. The CDR3 is made up of 15 amino acids. Produced via immunoSEQ multiplex PCR; TCRdb's table is partial and in-frame only. Among roughly 64,000 clones listed, roughly 95% were seen once. The TCR comes from a boy less than two years old with focal cortical dysplasia and intractable seizures. The sequences come from peripheral blood, collected at surgery. The chain links TRBV18 to TRBJ1-2; D perhaps matches TRBD1 (6 bases). This CDR3 reads CASSLWGQENYGYTF. Here the CDR3 DNA reads TGTGCCAGCTCACTCTGGGGGCAGGAGAACTATGGCTACACCTTC.